This TCR beta chain was recovered during a study of cytotoxic CD8 clonotypes in ibrutinib-treated CLL. Assay used: immunoSEQ multiplex PCR; TCRdb lists only in-frame clones, some missing. Of 140,000 to 150,000 clones detected, 60% to 85% appear once; the ten largest clones hold around 4.9%. CDR1 is SGHDN, CDR2 FVKESK, per germline. V gave up 5 bases and J gave up 11 bases, with 15 bases separating them. The CDR3 totals 12 residues. This clone qualifies as medium-sized. Source: PBMCs, taken after 24 months of ibrutinib treatment. This receptor was identified in a human donor with chronic lymphocytic leukemia. The chain combines TRBV14 with TRBJ1-1; D perhaps matches TRBD1 (5 bases). This CDR3 reads CASSYHRDRAFF. Written as DNA, the CDR3 is TGTGCCAGCAGCTACCACCGGGACCGGGCTTTCTTT.